The next 28 T cell receptor beta chains were all read from a single sample in a study of cytomegalovirus exposure and HLA in healthy donors. PCR amplification relied on 60 Vbeta primers (plus 13 Jbeta primers). Clones were sequenced by immunoSEQ multiplex PCR, and TCRdb holds only the in-frame ones, with some missing. The table lists roughly 130,000 clones, more than 80% of them singletons. The sequencing sample was made of PBMCs. These receptors all come from a middle-aged man in good health and CMV-seronegative.

The gene calls are TRBV7-5 and TRBJ1-1; the D segment call TRBD1 is taken from the table without a DNA check. TRBV7-5 is flagged as a pseudogene. The length of the CDR3 is 12 residues. DNA of the CDR3: TGTGTCAGAAGCTTAGAAATGGGGCTAGCTTTCTTT. Translation: CVRSLEMGLAFF.

The rearrangement uses TRBV19 and TRBJ2-1; TRBD2 might be the D (6 bases). CDR1 is LNHDA and CDR2 is SQIVND in the germline V gene (reference sequence). V was cut by 10 bases and J by 8 bases, with 18 bases left in between. This CDR3 has 13 residues. CDR3: CATRGGSRDEQFF. CDR3 nucleotide sequence: TGTGCCACTAGGGGAGGATCTAGGGATGAGCAGTTCTTC.

The chain couples TRBV2 to TRBJ1-5; 8 positions agree with TRBD1. Germline values: CDR1 SNHLY, CDR2 FYNNEI. V lost 7 bases and J lost 2; bases outside the gene matches: 4. The CDR3 sequence is 14 residues long. CDR3 nucleotide sequence: TGTGCCAGCAACCCGACAGGGGGCAATCAGCCCCAGCATTTT. This encodes CASNPTGGNQPQHF.

The rearrangement joins TRBV27 to TRBJ2-7; TRBD2 matches at 7 bases. The germline V gene has CDR1 MNHEY and CDR2 SMNVEV (reference sequence). The CDR3 runs to 17 residues. With 2 bases clipped from V and 5 bases from J, the junction kept 15 bases outside the gene matches. Here the CDR3 DNA reads TGTGCCAGCAGTTTAGGTTTTACGGGGAGGGCCCTCGACGAGCAGTACTTC. It encodes CASSLGFTGRALDEQYF.

As regards this clone: Other DNA sequences in this specimen translate into the identical CDR3. The V and J genes are TRBV18 and TRBJ1-5; 8 nucleotides agree with TRBD1. V lost 6 bases and J lost 5; bases outside the gene matches: 3. Germline V gene sequence: CDR1 KGHSH, CDR2 LQKENI. The CDR3 contains 13 residues. The CDR3 sequence: CASSRGRDQPQHF. The CDR3 nucleotides are TGTGCCAGCTCCAGGGGGCGAGATCAGCCCCAGCATTTT.

The rearrangement uses TRBV5-1 and TRBJ1-6; 7 nucleotides line up with TRBD1. The CDR3 has 16 amino acids. Germline CDR1 reads SGHRS; CDR2 reads YFSETQ. V trimming: 4 bases; J trimming: 0 bases; junction bases outside the gene matches: 4. Written as DNA, the CDR3 is TGCGCCAGCAGCCAGGACAGGAGCTCCTATAATTCACCCCTCCACTTT. It yields the protein CASSQDRSSYNSPLHF.

The rearrangement joins TRBV2 to TRBJ1-1; 11 nucleotides line up with TRBD1. Trimming at V came to 7 bases and at J to 5 bases, leaving 6 bases not matched to a gene. The germline CDR1 and CDR2 sequences are SNHLY and FYNNEI. The CDR3 consists of 14 residues. CDR3 sequence reads: CASKDRGRSTEAFF. In DNA form, the CDR3 reads TGTGCCAGCAAGGACAGGGGGCGTTCAACTGAAGCTTTCTTT.

The rearrangement uses TRBV29-1 and TRBJ2-5; 7 nucleotides agree with TRBD2. The CDR3 has 13 amino acids. Germline CDR1 SQVTM, CDR2 ANQGSEA. V shed 6 bases, J shed 5 bases, and the junction held 9 bases outside the gene matches. The CDR3 region has the DNA TGCAGCGTCCGGGGCGGGCGGGGGGAGACCCAGTACTTC. As protein: CSVRGGRGETQYF.

The chain recombines TRBV28 with TRBJ2-6; no clear D. V lost 7 bases to trimming and J lost 0 bases, with 10 bases between them. This CDR3 is 15 amino acids long. In germline, CDR1 is MDHEN, CDR2 SYDVKM. As DNA, the CDR3 is TGTGCCAGCAAAGAAGACACCTCTGGGGCCAACGTCCTGACTTTC. Translating it yields CASKEDTSGANVLTF.

The chain has TRBV7-2 and TRBJ2-7; 7 bases line up with TRBD2. After removal of 8 bases from V and 6 bases from J, the junction contained 10 bases not matched to a gene. The V gene's germline CDR1 is SGHTA and CDR2 FQGNSA. The CDR3 runs to 13 residues. In DNA form, the CDR3 reads TGTGCCAGCTCTCGACGGGGGGAACGCGAGCAGTACTTC. This gives the protein CASSRRGEREQYF.

The DNA for the CDR3 is TGTGCCAGTAGTGGGGACAGATACAATCAGCCCCAGCATTTT. Amino acids: CASSGDRYNQPQHF. The chain couples TRBV19 to TRBJ1-5; 7 bases fit TRBD1. V gave up 5 bases and J gave up 3 bases; unmatched junction bases: 4. This CDR3 comprises 14 residues. Germline loops: CDR1 LNHDA, CDR2 SQIVND (reference sequence). Using reference TRBV19 and TRBJ1-5 for the parts outside the CDR3, the full variable domain is DGGITQSPKYLFRKEGQNVTLSCEQNLNHDAMYWYRQDPGQGLRLIYYSQIVNDFQKGDIAEGYSVSREKKESFPLTVTSAQKNPTAFYLCASSGDRYNQPQHFGDGTRLSIL.

The table lists this clone with a few counts. The J gene is TRBJ2-3, the V gene TRBV6-1, with D tentatively TRBD2 (6 bases). This CDR3 spans 16 amino acids. Trimming took off 4 bases at V and 7 bases at J, with 21 bases between the two ends. Germline assignment: CDR1 MNHNS and CDR2 SASEGT. The CDR3 sequence is CASSGPGLLITNTQYF. The CDR3 DNA reads as TGTGCCAGCAGTGGCCCGGGACTCCTGATTACGAATACGCAGTATTTT.

The V gene is TRBV15, the J gene TRBJ2-4, with 8 bases lining up with TRBD2. Germline V lookup: CDR1 LNHNV, CDR2 YYDKDF (reference sequence). V shed 0 bases, J shed 7 bases, and the junction held 5 bases outside the gene matches. This CDR3 is built from 15 residues. CDR3 residues: CATSRDFGGENIQYF. CDR3 coding DNA: TGTGCCACCAGCAGAGATTTCGGGGGGGAGAACATTCAGTACTTC.

The table lists this clone with a few counts. The chain links TRBV18 to TRBJ2-1; 7 bases align to TRBD2. The CDR3 covers 15 residues. Germline V gene sequence: CDR1 KGHSH, CDR2 LQKENI. The trim removed 6 bases at V and 3 bases at J, leaving 8 bases unmatched. The DNA of the CDR3 is TGTGCCAGCTCGCGAGCGGGAAATATCTACAATGAGCAGTTCTTC. This sequence encodes CASSRAGNIYNEQFF. Filled out from reference TRBV18 and TRBJ2-1, the complete variable domain reads NAGVMQNPRHLVRRRGQEARLRCSPMKGHSHVYWYRQLPEEGLKFMVYLQKENIIDESGMPKERFSAEFPKEGPSILRIQQVVRGDSAAYFCASSRAGNIYNEQFFGPGTRLTVL.

The chain couples TRBV7-2 to TRBJ1-2; tentatively, D is TRBD1 (5 bases). CDR1 and CDR2 (germline): SGHTA, FQGNSA. Trimming pared 5 bases from V and 7 bases from J, leaving 14 bases between. The CDR3 has 13 residues. CDR3 residues: CASSLRQSGGYTF. CDR3 DNA sequence: TGTGCCAGCAGCCTCAGACAGTCTGGTGGCTACACCTTC. The whole variable domain, remainder taken from reference TRBV7-2 and TRBJ1-2, is GAGVSQSPSNKVTEKGKDVELRCDPISGHTALYWYRQSLGQGLEFLIYFQGNSAPDKSGLPSDRFSAERTGGSVSTLTIQRTQQEDSAVYLCASSLRQSGGYTFGSGTRLTVV.

CDR3 in DNA: TGTGCCAGCAGCTTATACATAGGGGCAGCCTACGAGCAGTACTTC. This translates into CASSLYIGAAYEQYF. The chain couples TRBV7-9 to TRBJ2-7; maybe TRBD1 (5 bases). The length of the CDR3 is 15 residues. The V end was cut by 2 bases, the J end by 2 bases, with 13 bases between. The V gene's germline CDR1 is SEHNR and CDR2 FQNEAQ (reference sequence).

The J gene is TRBJ2-7, the V gene TRBV6-1; D might be TRBD1 (6 bases). CDR1 is MNHNS and CDR2 is SASEGT in the germline V gene. This CDR3 is built from 14 residues. Trimming stripped 5 bases from V and 4 bases from J, with 15 bases between. DNA for the CDR3: TGTGCCAGCAGTCGGGACATCGCTTTATACGAGCAGTACTTC. Translation gives CASSRDIALYEQYF.

The V gene is TRBV28, the J gene TRBJ1-2; D may be TRBD1 (6 bases). This CDR3 region has 14 residues. Trimming pared 6 bases from V and 7 bases from J, leaving 18 bases between. Germline lookup yields CDR1 MDHEN and CDR2 SYDVKM. This chain's CDR3 is CASSLQGPLGGYTF. CDR3 in DNA: TGTGCCAGCAGCCTACAGGGTCCTCTGGGTGGCTACACCTTC.

This chain uses TRBV2 with TRBJ2-7; no clear D gene. Germline-derived CDR1 and CDR2 are SNHLY and FYNNEI. The length of the CDR3 is 12 residues. The V end was cut by 6 bases, the J end by 4 bases, with 10 bases between. CDR3 sequence reads: CASRRIGYEQYF. The CDR3 DNA sequence: TGTGCCAGCAGGAGGATCGGATACGAGCAGTACTTC.

V is TRBV5-8 and J is TRBJ2-7; 10 bases align to TRBD2. J gave up 2 bases and V 5 bases, and 1 base lay outside the gene matches. CDR3 size: 13 residues. Germline V gene sequence: CDR1 SGHTS, CDR2 YDEGEE. In DNA form, the CDR3 reads TGTGCCAGCAGAACTAGCGGGACCTACGAGCAGTACTTC. This translates into CASRTSGTYEQYF.

The CDR3 loop is CASSLSGMGYTF. In nucleotides, the CDR3 is TGTGCCAGCAGTTTATCGGGCATGGGCTACACCTTC. This chain joins TRBV27 and TRBJ1-2; D remains ambiguous. V was pared by 0 bases and J by 8 bases, with 7 bases between. The CDR3 length is 12 residues. CDR1 is MNHEY and CDR2 is SMNVEV in the germline V gene (reference sequence).

The chain employs TRBV10-3 and TRBJ2-1; TRBD2 might be the D (5 bases). The CDR3 has 13 amino acids. The V end lost 10 bases, the J end lost 4 bases, and 14 bases lay between the germline ends. Germline CDR1 is ENHRY and CDR2 is SYGVKD. DNA of the CDR3: TGTGCCACCAACAAGGACTCTTACAATGAGCAGTTCTTC. Its protein product is CATNKDSYNEQFF.

J is TRBJ2-5 and V is TRBV5-1; 8 bases match TRBD1. With V trimmed by 4 bases and J by 4 bases, 9 bases remained unmatched. Germline lookup yields CDR1 SGHRS and CDR2 YFSETQ. The CDR3 is 15 residues long. In nucleotides, the CDR3 is TGCGCCAGCAGCCTGACGGCTGGACAGGGAGAGACCCAGTACTTC. This gives the protein CASSLTAGQGETQYF.

The V and J genes are TRBV4-2 and TRBJ2-7; TRBD1 agrees at 7 bases. CDR3 size: 15 residues. J gave up 2 bases and V 1 base, and 5 bases lay outside the gene matches. Germline V gene sequence: CDR1 LGHNA, CDR2 YNFKEQ. Here the CDR3 DNA reads TGTGCCAGCAGCCAAGGGACAGGAGCAACCTACGAGCAGTACTTC. Translated, it gives CASSQGTGATYEQYF.

This chain connects TRBV13 to TRBJ2-1; 7 nucleotides match TRBD2. Germline V gives CDR1 PRHDT, CDR2 FYEKMQ (reference sequence). The CDR3 sequence is 16 residues long. Trimming took 0 bases from V and 4 from J; bases not matched to a gene: 6. CDR3 nucleotides: TGTGCCAGCAGCTTAGGAGGCGGGGGTGGGTACAATGAGCAGTTCTTC. It encodes CASSLGGGGGYNEQFF.

The chain employs TRBV5-1 and TRBJ2-5; maybe TRBD1 (6 bases). The germline V gene encodes CDR1 SGHRS and CDR2 YFSETQ. This CDR3 region has 15 residues. V was clipped by 1 base and J by 6 bases, with 16 bases between them. CDR3 in DNA: TGCGCCAGCAGCTTGATCGACAGGTCCCAGCAGACCCAGTACTTC. This translates into CASSLIDRSQQTQYF.

The rearrangement joins TRBV19 to TRBJ1-5; D not certain. CDR3 length: 13 residues. Germline V gives CDR1 LNHDA, CDR2 SQIVND (reference sequence). V lost 3 bases and J 5 bases, leaving 8 bases between the germline ends. The CDR3 loop reads CASSMPGDQPQHF. Here the CDR3 DNA reads TGTGCCAGTAGTATGCCCGGGGATCAGCCCCAGCATTTT. Variable domain in full (rest from reference TRBV19 and TRBJ1-5): DGGITQSPKYLFRKEGQNVTLSCEQNLNHDAMYWYRQDPGQGLRLIYYSQIVNDFQKGDIAEGYSVSREKKESFPLTVTSAQKNPTAFYLCASSMPGDQPQHFGDGTRLSIL.

The J gene is TRBJ2-5, the V gene TRBV7-3; D possibly corresponds to TRBD1 (6 bases). The CDR3 has 15 amino acids. V lost 0 bases to trimming and J lost 4 bases, with 12 bases between them. In germline, CDR1 is SGHTA, CDR2 FQGTGA. The DNA for the CDR3 is TGTGCCAGCAGCTTAACAGGGACACCACTAGAGACCCAGTACTTC. Translation gives CASSLTGTPLETQYF.